This T cell receptor beta chain was retrieved from a study of T cell clonality in common variable immunodeficiency. Both groups were predominantly of Caucasian heritage. Blood samples were heparinized, about 5 to 9 ml per donor. General study points: Shared TCRbeta clones were fewer between CVID subjects than controls.

Equal genomic DNA amounts from CVID and control samples were sequenced. Assay used: immunoSEQ multiplex PCR; TCRdb lists only in-frame clones, some missing. The sample has tens of thousands of clones, none seen only once. In regard to this clone: Its antigen is as yet unknown. The read halts 3 residues ahead of the CDR3 end, with the missing end drawn from the germline J gene.

Trimming removed 4 bases at V and 4 bases at J, with 10 bases between. In germline, CDR1 is GTSNPN, CDR2 SVGIG (reference sequence). The CDR3 contains 12 residues. The J gene is TRBJ1-1, the V gene TRBV30; D is unclear. This receptor was identified in a person between 18 and 75 years old in good health. The sequencing input was peripheral blood mononuclear cells. Here the CDR3 reads CAWNRVATEAFF. Incomplete CDR3 DNA: TGTGCCTGGAATCGGGTCGCCACTGAA.